Below are 11 T cell receptor beta chains sequenced from a single sample in a study of blood T cell repertoires in COVID-19. Only in-frame clones appear in the TCRdb table, and some are missing; sequencing was by immunoSEQ multiplex PCR. The data contain some 100,000 clones, approximately 80% of them singletons. The sample taken for sequencing was peripheral blood. These receptors were taken from a woman in her 70s with active or convalescent COVID-19.

The CDR3 DNA reads as TGTGCCAGCAGCTACGGAGGGGGCTTCGGGGGCTCTGGGGCCAACGTCCTGACTTTC. This gives the protein CASSYGGGFGGSGANVLTF. The chain employs TRBV11-2 and TRBJ2-6, with a weak D call TRBD1 (7 bases). The CDR3 has 19 residues. The V end was cut by 4 bases, the J end by 0 bases, with 19 bases between. The germline gives CDR1 SGHAT, CDR2 FQNNGV. Filled out from reference TRBV11-2 and TRBJ2-6, the complete variable domain reads EAGVAQSPRYKIIEKRQSVAFWCNPISGHATLYWYQQILGQGPKLLIQFQNNGVVDDSQLPKDRFSAERLKGVDSTLKIQPAKLEDSAVYLCASSYGGGFGGSGANVLTFGAGSRLTVL.

V gene TRBV2 combines with J gene TRBJ1-2; the match to TRBD1 covers 9 bases. The CDR3 loop spans 14 amino acids. Germline CDR1 is SNHLY and CDR2 is FYNNEI. J was trimmed by 5 bases and V by 5 bases; bases with no gene match: 6. The CDR3 here is CASSLQGALYGYTF. The CDR3 DNA reads as TGTGCCAGCAGTTTACAGGGGGCGTTATATGGCTACACCTTC. The variable domain in full, completed from reference TRBV2 and TRBJ1-2, reads EPEVTQTPSHQVTQMGQEVILRCVPISNHLYFYWYRQILGQKVEFLVSFYNNEISEKSEIFDDQFSVERPDGSNFTLKIRSTKLEDSAMYFCASSLQGALYGYTFGSGTRLTVV.

The rearrangement uses TRBV28 and TRBJ2-2; the D gene is possibly TRBD1 (6 bases). V was trimmed by 6 bases and J by 4 bases, leaving 12 bases between them. CDR3 length equals 14 residues. CDR1 is MDHEN and CDR2 is SYDVKM in the germline V gene. The CDR3 loop reads CASRTTGFTGELFF. The CDR3 DNA is TGTGCCAGCAGAACTACAGGGTTCACCGGGGAGCTGTTTTTT.

The chain joins TRBV28 to TRBJ1-2, with 7 bases that match TRBD1. CDR3 length: 13 amino acids. The germline gives CDR1 MDHEN, CDR2 SYDVKM. The J segment lost 4 bases and the V segment lost 3 bases, leaving 2 bases of the junction unmatched. CDR3 residues: CASSFRTGYGYTF. In DNA form, the CDR3 reads TGTGCCAGCAGTTTCAGGACAGGCTATGGCTACACCTTC.

The rearrangement uses TRBV5-1 and TRBJ2-7; D may be TRBD1 (5 bases). The CDR3 spans 14 residues. V lost 0 bases to trimming and J lost 2 bases, with 9 bases between them. Germline-derived CDR1 and CDR2 are SGHRS and YFSETQ. CDR3 region: CASSLVGHTYEQYF. CDR3 coding DNA: TGCGCCAGCAGCTTGGTTGGACATACCTACGAGCAGTACTTC.

V and J are TRBV5-1 and TRBJ2-7, with 7 bases aligning to TRBD1. Germline CDR1 reads SGHRS; CDR2 reads YFSETQ. Trimming at V came to 1 base and at J to 0 bases, leaving 7 bases not matched to a gene. CDR3 length equals 16 residues. As DNA, the CDR3 is TGCGCCAGCAGCTTGACCCCGACAGGGAGCTCCTACGAGCAGTACTTC. Translating it yields CASSLTPTGSSYEQYF.

The chain uses TRBV4-2 and TRBJ2-3; TRBD1 might be the D (6 bases). V dropped 1 base and J dropped 2 bases, with 13 bases sitting between them. This CDR3 has 16 amino acids. The germline CDR1 and CDR2 sequences are LGHNA and YNFKEQ. Written as DNA, the CDR3 is TGTGCCAGCAGCCAAGTTTCTGGGGGCATCACAGATACGCAGTATTTT. Translating it yields CASSQVSGGITDTQYF.

The CDR3: CASSLDRGLTNGYTF. CDR3 coding DNA: TGCGCCAGCAGCTTGGACAGGGGGCTAACTAATGGCTACACCTTC. The chain couples TRBV5-1 to TRBJ1-2; TRBD1 agrees at 9 bases. Germline trimming cut 0 bases from V and 6 bases from J; bases unmatched to any gene: 6. This CDR3 spans 15 amino acids. Germline V gene lookup returns CDR1 SGHRS and CDR2 YFSETQ.

This clone occurred once. The chain carries TRBV5-1 and TRBJ2-7, with 11 positions matching TRBD1. V trimming: 4 bases; J trimming: 3 bases; junction bases outside the gene matches: 6. CDR1 and CDR2 (germline): SGHRS, YFSETQ. The CDR3 has 15 amino acids. The CDR3 spells CASSQPGQGVYEQYF. CDR3 coding DNA: TGCGCCAGCAGCCAACCGGGACAGGGGGTCTACGAGCAGTACTTC.

This clone is a singleton in its sample. The chain carries TRBV5-6 and TRBJ2-5; no definite D call. Trimming took 3 bases from V and 5 from J, leaving 5 bases between them. This CDR3 region has 11 residues. CDR1 is SGHDT and CDR2 is YYEEEE in the germline V gene. The CDR3 nucleotides read TGTGCCAGCAGCTGGCGGGAGACCCAGTACTTC. It specifies CASSWRETQYF.

The chain is built from TRBV9 and TRBJ2-2; 12 nucleotides agree with TRBD2. Germline V gene lookup returns CDR1 SGDLS and CDR2 YYNGEE. The CDR3 spans 17 residues. V lost 3 bases to trimming and J lost 7 bases; unmatched junction nucleotides: 10. The CDR3 nucleotides are TGTGCCAGCAGCGCCAGTGGGACTAGCGGGTTTGGCGGGGAGCTGTTTTTT. Its protein is CASSASGTSGFGGELFF.